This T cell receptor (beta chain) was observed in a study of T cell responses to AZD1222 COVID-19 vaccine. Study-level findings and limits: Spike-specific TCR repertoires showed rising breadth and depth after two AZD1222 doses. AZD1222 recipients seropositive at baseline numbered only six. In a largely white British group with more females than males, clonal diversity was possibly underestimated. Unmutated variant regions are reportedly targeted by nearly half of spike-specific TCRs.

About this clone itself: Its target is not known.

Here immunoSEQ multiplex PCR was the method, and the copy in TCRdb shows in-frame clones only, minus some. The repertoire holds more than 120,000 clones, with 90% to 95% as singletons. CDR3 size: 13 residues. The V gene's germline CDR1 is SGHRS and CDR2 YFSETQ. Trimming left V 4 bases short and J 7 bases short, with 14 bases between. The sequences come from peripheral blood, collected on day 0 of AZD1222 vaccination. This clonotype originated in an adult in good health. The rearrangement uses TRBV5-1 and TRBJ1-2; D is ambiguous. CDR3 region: CASSETGRTGYTF. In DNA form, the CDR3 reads TGCGCCAGCAGCGAGACCGGGAGAACTGGCTACACCTTC.